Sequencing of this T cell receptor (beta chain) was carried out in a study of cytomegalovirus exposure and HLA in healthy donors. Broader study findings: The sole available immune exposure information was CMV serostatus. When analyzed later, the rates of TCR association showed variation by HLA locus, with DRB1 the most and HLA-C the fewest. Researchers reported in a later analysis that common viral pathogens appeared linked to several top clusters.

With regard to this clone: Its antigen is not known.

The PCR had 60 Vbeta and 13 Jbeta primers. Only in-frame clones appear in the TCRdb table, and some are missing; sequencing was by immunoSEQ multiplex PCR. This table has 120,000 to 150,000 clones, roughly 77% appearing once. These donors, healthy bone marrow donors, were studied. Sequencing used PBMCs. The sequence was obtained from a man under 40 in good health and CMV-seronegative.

The DNA for the CDR3 is TGTGCCAGCAGTTCCCGACAGGGGGCCTTGGGCAATCAGCCCCAGCATTTT. Encoded protein: CASSSRQGALGNQPQHF. V gene TRBV28 combines with J gene TRBJ1-5, with TRBD1 matching over 10 bases. The V segment lost 4 bases and the J segment 2 bases; nucleotides outside the gene matches: 8. The CDR3 consists of 17 residues. Germline V gives CDR1 MDHEN, CDR2 SYDVKM.